The T cell receptor beta chain described here comes from a study of blood T cell repertoires in COVID-19 (TCRdb year 2020). Study-level background: Samples covering the acute and convalescent phases of COVID-19 were provided by collaborators in the United States, Italy and Spain. The dataset comprised deeply sampled blood TCRbeta repertoires from subjects exposed to, actively infected with, or recovered from COVID-19. The material from the prospective study consisted of cDNA or gDNA derived from T cells, B-cell-depleted T cells, or PBMCs. A freely available public database, intended as a resource for researchers studying the immune response to SARS-CoV-2, is where the repertoires were released. The samples were drawn from two sources: the first 160 participants of the ongoing ImmuneRACE study, and fewer than 1,500 subjects contributed by 6 global collaborators. The sample metadata nearly always contained a de-identified subject ID, COVID-19 status, age in years and sex. HLA class I and class II types, where available, came from metadata supplied by the sample provider rather than from assay-based typing. What the study reported, not specific to this receptor: The quantity of clinical and demographic metadata differed by source and by participant and was supplied without curation.

V drops 2 bases and J drops 6 bases, leaving 10 bases in between. CDR1 and CDR2 are read off the germline V gene (reference sequence) as LNHDA and SQIVND. The cysteine opens and the phenylalanine closes a CDR3 of 14 amino acids. The entry retains the CDR3 DNA only, 42 bases that are in frame from base 1. Participants in the prospective study were aged about 18 to 95 years, lived in 24 United States geographic areas, and enrolled through a virtual design. To assign participants to cohorts, the prospective study relied on clinical history that participants themselves reported in a screening survey and a study questionnaire. Recovered participants in ImmuneRACE Cohort 3 were defined by two consecutive negative NP/OP PCR tests, clearance by a healthcare professional, or resolution of symptoms. In the prospective study, mobile phlebotomists collected whole blood, serum and a nasopharyngeal or oropharyngeal swab from each participant. Over a roughly 2-month period, participants in the prospective study had the option of providing additional blood draws and questionnaires. Before DNA extraction, blood samples from the prospective study were shipped at room temperature or frozen.

Turning to this clone: What this receptor recognizes is not known. The record has no base qualities; no much larger clone is one base away.

TCRbeta CDR3 regions were amplified from genomic DNA by means of the immunoSEQ Assay, a bias-controlled multiplex PCR. In the original analysis: The number of nucleated cells in each sample was estimated from the amplification of reference gene primers within the assay. Sequence reads were collapsed and filtered to measure the absolute abundance of every unique TCRbeta CDR3 rearrangement. For each sample, productive Simpson clonality was calculated by taking the square root of Simpson's diversity index across productive rearrangements. As stored in TCRdb, this immuneACCESS dataset retains in-frame rearrangements with V and J assigned. A fraction of the clones does not appear; measured against another copy, unresolved V genes explain less than half of the discrepancy, and the remainder lacks a known reason. V and J calls plus clone size are reproduced from that table; the DNA served to infer D and trimming. Counted in this sample were roughly 400,000 clones; 80% to 95% of them appeared once. The ten largest clones capture 0.6% of the sample.

Material for sequencing was PBMCs or T cells enriched from blood (not recorded which). The receptor was isolated from a man younger than 35 who had recovered from COVID-19. The chain employs TRBV19 and TRBJ2-2; a tentative D match to TRBD2 spans 5 bases. Read as DNA, the sequence is TGTGCCAGTAGTATATACGGGAAACCCGGGGAGCTGTTTTTT. It is translated as CASSIYGKPGELFF.